A selection of T cell receptor beta chains follows, all from one sample in a study of identical twins. Each CDR3 protein is one row after TCRdb ran MiXCR on the 5' RACE reads. In the table there are some 190,000 distinct CDR3 sequences, roughly 15% of which are singletons. These data also featured in a second study, about T cells expressing NK-cell markers.

Material for sequencing was CD8+ T cells sorted from blood. The receptor source for this set is a woman aged 18-29 years in good health. The CDR3 runs from the conserved cysteine through the conserved F or W. The D gene is left open where the match is weak. Size is omitted from some rows. Given values are once, few, many or a class for expanded clones.

clone size: few; V gene: TRBV15; D gene: TRBD2; J gene: TRBJ2-3; CDR3 DNA: TGTGCCACCAGCAGAGTTGGGGGGGGCACAGATACGCAGTATTTT; CDR3 protein: CATSRVGGGTDTQYF
clone size: -; V gene: TRBV20-1; D gene: TRBD2; J gene: TRBJ2-5; CDR3 DNA: TGCAGTGCAACCCTAGCGGGAGCGGGAGAGACCCAGTACTTC; CDR3 protein: CSATLAGAGETQYF
clone size: -; V gene: TRBV6-5; D gene: -; J gene: TRBJ1-2; CDR3 DNA: TGTGCCAGCAGTTACTCGGCAGGTGCCGCTTCTAACTATGGCTACACCTTC; CDR3 protein: CASSYSAGAASNYGYTF
clone size: few; V gene: TRBV12-3/TRBV12-4; D gene: -; J gene: TRBJ2-4; CDR3 DNA: TGTGCCAGCAGTCCCCTCGGGGCCTCACTAGCCAAAAACATTCAGTACTTC; CDR3 protein: CASSPLGASLAKNIQYF
clone size: -; V gene: TRBV29-1; D gene: -; J gene: TRBJ2-2; CDR3 DNA: TGCAGCGTTGACAGGGGACTTAACACCGGGGAGCTGTTTTTT; CDR3 protein: CSVDRGLNTGELFF
clone size: -; V gene: TRBV7-2; D gene: -; J gene: TRBJ2-3; CDR3 DNA: TGTGCCAGCAGCTTAGCGGGGGCGACCGCAGATACGCAGTATTTT; CDR3 protein: CASSLAGATADTQYF
clone size: -; V gene: TRBV11-2; D gene: -; J gene: TRBJ1-1; CDR3 DNA: TGTGCCAGCATTCTACAGGGAGGGACTGAAGCTTTCTTT; CDR3 protein: CASILQGGTEAFF
clone size: -; V gene: TRBV6-4; D gene: -; J gene: TRBJ1-5; CDR3 DNA: TGTGCCAGCAGTGACCGAGCCGAAAATCAGCCCCAGCATTTT; CDR3 protein: CASSDRAENQPQHF
clone size: -; V gene: TRBV28; D gene: TRBD1; J gene: TRBJ2-7; CDR3 DNA: TGTGCCAGCAGTGCTAGCCGGGACAGCTCCTACGAGCAGTACTTC; CDR3 protein: CASSASRDSSYEQYF
clone size: -; V gene: TRBV14; D gene: -; J gene: TRBJ1-1; CDR3 DNA: TGTGCCAGCAGCCAAGAGGGGCTGGTAGAAGCTTTCTTT; CDR3 protein: CASSQEGLVEAFF
clone size: -; V gene: TRBV27; D gene: -; J gene: TRBJ1-1; CDR3 DNA: TGTGCCAGCAGTTTATTGGCCGACGATATGAACACTGAAGCTTTCTTT; CDR3 protein: CASSLLADDMNTEAFF
clone size: few; V gene: TRBV12-3/TRBV12-4; D gene: TRBD2; J gene: TRBJ2-7; CDR3 DNA: TGTGCCAGCAGTTTGGGTAGCGGGAGTTTTTACGAGCAGTACTTC; CDR3 protein: CASSLGSGSFYEQYF
clone size: few; V gene: TRBV10-2; D gene: -; J gene: TRBJ2-7; CDR3 DNA: TGCGCCAGCAGTGATCCGGGACAATTCTCCTACGAGCAGTACTTC; CDR3 protein: CASSDPGQFSYEQYF
clone size: few; V gene: TRBV4-3; D gene: -; J gene: TRBJ2-3; CDR3 DNA: TGCGCCAGCAGCCACTTGGGGGGCGGGGCTAGCACAGATACGCAGTATTTT; CDR3 protein: CASSHLGGGASTDTQYF
clone size: few; V gene: TRBV13; D gene: TRBD2; J gene: TRBJ2-1; CDR3 DNA: TGTGCCAGCAGCTCGGGACTAGCGGGAGGGGGTAATGAGCAGTTCTTC; CDR3 protein: CASSSGLAGGGNEQFF
clone size: many; V gene: TRBV5-4; D gene: -; J gene: TRBJ2-7; CDR3 DNA: TGTGCCAGCAGCGGAGGACAGATCTCCTACGAGCAGTACTTC; CDR3 protein: CASSGGQISYEQYF
clone size: -; V gene: TRBV5-6; D gene: TRBD1; J gene: TRBJ2-7; CDR3 DNA: TGTGCCAGCACCCAAGGGACAGGCCTTTACGAGCAGTACTTC; CDR3 protein: CASTQGTGLYEQYF
clone size: few; V gene: TRBV12-3/TRBV12-4; D gene: -; J gene: TRBJ2-7; CDR3 DNA: TGTGCCAGCACCCTAGAGCCTACCCTAGGGAACGAGCAGTACTTC; CDR3 protein: CASTLEPTLGNEQYF
clone size: few; V gene: TRBV6-6; D gene: -; J gene: TRBJ1-1; CDR3 DNA: TGTGCCAGCATCATACCTAGAGGCACTGAAGCTTTCTTT; CDR3 protein: CASIIPRGTEAFF
clone size: few; V gene: TRBV5-1; D gene: TRBD2; J gene: TRBJ2-7; CDR3 DNA: TGCGCCAGCAGCCGGGTACTAGCGGGAGAGAACGAGCAGTACTTC; CDR3 protein: CASSRVLAGENEQYF
clone size: few; V gene: TRBV11-2; D gene: -; J gene: TRBJ2-2; CDR3 DNA: TGTGCCAGCAGCTTAGTCCAGACCGGGGAGCTGTTTTTT; CDR3 protein: CASSLVQTGELFF
clone size: -; V gene: TRBV7-9; D gene: TRBD2; J gene: TRBJ2-3; CDR3 DNA: TGTGCCAGCAGCTCCAGACTAGCGCTCACAGATACGCAGTATTTT; CDR3 protein: CASSSRLALTDTQYF
clone size: few; V gene: TRBV7-9; D gene: TRBD1; J gene: TRBJ1-1; CDR3 DNA: TGTGCCAGCAGCTGGATGGGGACAGGAGAGAACACTGAAGCTTTCTTT; CDR3 protein: CASSWMGTGENTEAFF
clone size: -; V gene: TRBV11-1; D gene: -; J gene: TRBJ2-3; CDR3 DNA: TGTGCCAGCAGCCCCCCGGGGAGCACAGATACGCAGTATTTT; CDR3 protein: CASSPPGSTDTQYF
clone size: few; V gene: TRBV28; D gene: -; J gene: TRBJ2-7; CDR3 DNA: TGTGCCAGTCGGACCACTTCCTACGAGCAGTACTTC; CDR3 protein: CASRTTSYEQYF
clone size: few; V gene: TRBV7-2; D gene: -; J gene: TRBJ1-6; CDR3 DNA: TGTGCCAGCAGCTTAGAGGGTAATTCACCCCTCCACTTT; CDR3 protein: CASSLEGNSPLHF
clone size: -; V gene: TRBV12-3/TRBV12-4; D gene: -; J gene: TRBJ2-3; CDR3 DNA: TGTGCCAGCAGCCCACCAAGACCGCGAACAGATACGCAGTATTTT; CDR3 protein: CASSPPRPRTDTQYF
clone size: few; V gene: TRBV5-1; D gene: TRBD1; J gene: TRBJ1-4; CDR3 DNA: TGCGCCAGCAGCTTCTTAGGACAGGGGTGGGAAAAACTGTTTTTT; CDR3 protein: CASSFLGQGWEKLFF
clone size: -; V gene: TRBV20-1; D gene: TRBD1; J gene: TRBJ2-7; CDR3 DNA: TGCAGTGCTAGAGATGGATTCGGGGCAGGGGGCTCCTACGAGCAGTACTTC; CDR3 protein: CSARDGFGAGGSYEQYF
clone size: many; V gene: TRBV9; D gene: -; J gene: TRBJ1-4; CDR3 DNA: TGTGCCAGCAGCGTAGCCTATTCAGCCTTCAATGAAAAACTGTTTTTT; CDR3 protein: CASSVAYSAFNEKLFF
clone size: -; V gene: TRBV5-1; D gene: -; J gene: TRBJ2-6; CDR3 DNA: TGCGCCAGCAGCTTTACGCCCAGCTCTGGGGCCAACGTCCTGACTTTC; CDR3 protein: CASSFTPSSGANVLTF
clone size: few; V gene: TRBV27; D gene: -; J gene: TRBJ2-1; CDR3 DNA: TGTGCCAGCAGTCCTCTAGAAGGCAATGAGCAGTTCTTC; CDR3 protein: CASSPLEGNEQFF
clone size: few; V gene: TRBV15; D gene: -; J gene: TRBJ2-5; CDR3 DNA: TGTGCCACCAGGAGGCGGCCAGCCCAATTGGTGGAGACCCAGTACTTC; CDR3 protein: CATRRRPAQLVETQYF
clone size: -; V gene: TRBV4-3; D gene: -; J gene: TRBJ2-7; CDR3 DNA: TGCGCCAGCAGCCAAGATTACCTCTACGAGCAGTACTTC; CDR3 protein: CASSQDYLYEQYF
clone size: few; V gene: TRBV5-1; D gene: -; J gene: TRBJ2-7; CDR3 DNA: TGCGCCAGCAGCTTCCTGACAAACGAGCAGTACTTC; CDR3 protein: CASSFLTNEQYF
clone size: -; V gene: TRBV20-1; D gene: TRBD1; J gene: TRBJ2-5; CDR3 DNA: TGCAGTGCTAGAGGGAGCCGGGACAGGGGGGCGACCCAGTACTTC; CDR3 protein: CSARGSRDRGATQYF
clone size: few; V gene: TRBV10-3; D gene: -; J gene: TRBJ2-7; CDR3 DNA: TGTGCCATCAGTGCCGGGACTCCCCTAGGGTACGAGCAGTACTTC; CDR3 protein: CAISAGTPLGYEQYF